This entry concerns a single TCR beta chain. No antigen is known for it. PCR used 60 Vbeta primers and 13 Jbeta primers. Using immunoSEQ multiplex PCR, the repertoire was profiled, and TCRdb retains in-frame clones only, with some absent. This sample contains tens of thousands of clones. In germline, CDR1 is MDHEN, CDR2 SYDVKM. The ends lost 6 bases at V and 5 bases at J; junction bases unmatched: 15. This CDR3 is 16 amino acids long. The record originates from a study of cytomegalovirus exposure and HLA in healthy donors. Findings and limits, study-wide: There were some V segments, including TRBV6-2 and TRBV6-3, excluded as indistinguishable. TCR beta V- and J-gene trimming, according to a later analysis, was linked to a missense DCLRE1C variant. Despite most TCR sequences being rare, some public TCRs occurred in many donors.

The sequence was collected from a man aged 35 to 55 in good health and CMV-seronegative. V gene TRBV28 combines with J gene TRBJ1-2, with 7 positions matching TRBD1. The source material was PBMCs. The CDR3 DNA reads TGTGCCAGCAGCCAAAACTTACAGGGGCGCGGGTATGGCTACACCTTC. Translated, it gives CASSQNLQGRGYGYTF.